The TCR beta chain under discussion was sequenced for a study of molecular identifiers for immune sequencing clone quantification. Study conclusions and caveats: Clones exceeding 20 RNA copies carried over 97% of effector molecules but under 1% of naive-cell molecules.

A single record per CDR3 protein comes from TCRdb applying MiXCR to the PCR reads. The repertoire consists of about 320,000 distinct CDR3 sequences, with over 20% occurring once and the leading ten covering around 0.74%. Germline values: CDR1 LNHDA, CDR2 SQIVND (reference sequence). The CDR3 has 14 amino acids. V lost 3 bases and J 0 bases, leaving 9 bases between the germline ends. About this clonotype: Its cognate antigen is unknown.

V gene TRBV19 combines with J gene TRBJ2-7; no firm D call. The sequence derives from a human donor in good health. Some libraries in this study had Jurkat cell RNA spiked in. Specimen: naive CD8+ T cells from blood, with Jurkat cell RNA spiked in. Specified subset: FACS-sorted CD8+CD4-CCR7+CD45RA+ naive T cells. In DNA form, the CDR3 reads TGTGCCAGTAGTATGGTTGGCTACTCCTACGAGCAGTACTTC. It codes for CASSMVGYSYEQYF.